These 6 T cell receptor beta chains were sequenced from one sample in a study of shared clonotypes between healthy human individuals (dated by TCRdb to about 2020). Library generation was performed with the immunoSEQ multiplex PCR assay. TCRdb took over this immuneACCESS table, retaining in-frame rearrangements with V and J assigned. Such tables are incomplete; in checked studies, under half of the missing clones stem from an unresolved V gene, and the remainder is unexplained. For this sample the table gives 500,000 to 550,000 clones, of which about 96% were detected only once. The biggest ten clones account for under 0.065% of the sample. Sequenced material: naive CD4+ T cells sorted from blood. The cell subset or site label for this specimen denotes: CD45RA+ positively selected. All receptors derive from a woman aged 25 to 39 in good health.

The chain couples TRBV6-6 to TRBJ1-1, with D possibly TRBD1 on 5 matching bases. Germline V gene sequence: CDR1 MNHNY, CDR2 SVGAGI (reference sequence). V was pared by 5 bases and J by 7 bases, with 20 bases between. This CDR3 has 15 amino acids. The CDR3 sequence is CASSPTTWGEVEAFF. CDR3 bases: TGTGCCAGCAGTCCTACGACATGGGGGGAGGTTGAAGCTTTCTTT.

The chain uses TRBV14 and TRBJ2-7; 11 bases are a match to TRBD2. The CDR3 runs to 14 residues. CDR1 and CDR2 (germline): SGHDN, FVKESK. J gave up 5 bases and V 5 bases, and 5 bases lay outside the gene matches. CDR3 in DNA: TGTGCCAGCAGCTGGACTAGCGGGTGGGACGAGCAGTACTTC. Translation gives CASSWTSGWDEQYF.

The chain uses TRBV6-5 and TRBJ2-5; 7 bases fit TRBD1. V shed 5 bases, J shed 2 bases, and the junction held 8 bases outside the gene matches. The CDR3 has 15 amino acids. Per germline, CDR1 MNHEY and CDR2 SVGAGI. This CDR3 is CASSAQGRGQETQYF. The CDR3 DNA sequence: TGTGCCAGCAGTGCACAGGGGAGAGGTCAAGAGACCCAGTACTTC.

The chain is built from TRBV28 and TRBJ2-2; TRBD2 aligns across 8 bases. Per the germline V gene, CDR1 is MDHEN and CDR2 is SYDVKM. V was pared by 4 bases and J by 7 bases, with 8 bases of the junction left unmatched. This CDR3 has 15 amino acids. The CDR3 loop is CASSWYGRDDGELFF. The CDR3 DNA reads TGTGCCAGCAGTTGGTACGGGAGGGATGACGGGGAGCTGTTTTTT.

The chain is built from TRBV7-3 and TRBJ2-2, with D possibly TRBD1 on 6 matching bases. The CDR3 has 15 amino acids. Germline V CDR1 and CDR2: SGHTA, FQGTGA. The V and J ends lost 3 bases and 3 bases respectively, with 11 bases between them. The CDR3 is CASSFGGQDTGELFF. As DNA, the CDR3 is TGTGCCAGCAGCTTTGGGGGACAAGACACCGGGGAGCTGTTTTTT. Drawing the rest from reference TRBV7-3 and TRBJ2-2, the complete variable domain is GAGVSQTPSNKVTEKGKYVELRCDPISGHTALYWYRQSLGQGPEFLIYFQGTGAADDSGLPNDRFFAVRPEGSVSTLKIQRTERGDSAVYLCASSFGGQDTGELFFGEGSRLTVL.

This chain uses TRBV19 with TRBJ2-7; TRBD1 agrees at 8 bases. Looked up from germline, CDR1 is LNHDA and CDR2 is SQIVND (reference sequence). The length of the CDR3 is 14 residues. V shed 5 bases, J shed 3 bases, and the junction held 6 bases outside the gene matches. Here the CDR3 DNA reads TGTGCCAGTAGTGATCAGGGGGCTGTCTACGAGCAGTACTTC. Translation: CASSDQGAVYEQYF.